This entry features one T cell receptor (beta chain) sequence. As yet, its antigen is unknown. The data were obtained in a study of T cell repertoires in cytomegalovirus infection. For the study at large: Public TCR beta signatures marked donors with CMV infection and the matching HLA.

MiXCR, applied by TCRdb to the reads, yields one record per CDR3 protein. The data show approximately 190,000 distinct CDR3 sequences, 8.5% to 10% seen once. General study results and limits: Within the response measured ex vivo, HLA-C-restricted CMV-specific TCR beta clonotypes were dominant. Cumulative public TCR beta family frequency identified carriers of CMV plus the relevant HLA.

This CDR3 has 13 amino acids. The V end was cut by 2 bases, the J end by 7 bases, with 11 bases between. The source is a human donor in good health (CMV status not recorded). Some clones in this sample may be carry-over from other donors' samples. The chain links TRBV12-3 or TRBV12-4 to TRBJ1-2; D might be TRBD1 (5 bases). Sequenced material: PBMCs. CDR3 DNA sequence: TGTGCCAGCAGTTTACTCAGGGAAGGTGGCTACACCTTC. As protein: CASSLLREGGYTF.